The 21 T cell receptor beta chains below all came from one sample that was sequenced in a study of cytomegalovirus exposure and HLA in healthy donors. PCR involved 60 Vbeta and 13 Jbeta primers. This table comes from immunoSEQ multiplex PCR, and its TCRdb copy is limited to in-frame clones, with some not included. The data contain around 100,000 clones, 80% to 85% of them seen just once; the ten biggest clones take up about a fifth. The sequencing input was PBMCs. The receptor set was obtained from a man aged 25 to 40 in good health and CMV-seropositive.

V gene TRBV20-1 combines with J gene TRBJ2-7; the D gene is possibly TRBD1 (6 bases). Germline CDR1 and CDR2: DFQATT and SNEGSKA (reference sequence). V lost 5 bases to trimming and J lost 7 bases, with 12 bases between them. The CDR3 is made up of 11 amino acids. The CDR3 DNA reads TGCAGTGCTCCCGACAGGAGTGAGCAGTACTTC. This gives the protein CSAPDRSEQYF.

The chain has TRBV5-6 and TRBJ1-1; TRBD1 might be the D (5 bases). Germline values: CDR1 SGHDT, CDR2 YYEEEE. V was trimmed by 4 bases and J by 0 bases, leaving 13 bases between them. The CDR3 totals 15 residues. CDR3 sequence (DNA): TGTGCCAGCAGCCCCACCTGGGGCGTGAACACTGAAGCTTTCTTT. It codes for CASSPTWGVNTEAFF.

The gene calls are TRBV2 and TRBJ1-5, with a tentative D call TRBD1 (6 bases). V lost 6 bases and J lost 6, with 15 bases in between. The CDR3 contains 14 residues. Germline V gene sequence: CDR1 SNHLY, CDR2 FYNNEI. The CDR3 DNA is TGTGCCAGCAGGAAGGGGGGGGTGGGTCAGCCCCAGCATTTT. As protein: CASRKGGVGQPQHF.

The chain joins TRBV7-9 to TRBJ2-5; TRBD2 might be the D (6 bases). The DNA end lines up better with TRBJ2-7; the J call may be wrong. The CDR3 extends over 15 amino acids. Germline CDR1 is SEHNR and CDR2 is FQNEAQ (reference sequence). The CDR3, as DNA: TGTGCCAGCAGCTGCCGAGGAAAAGCGGGCTACGAGCAGTACTTC. Amino acids: CASSCRGKAGYEQYF.

V usage is TRBV10-3 and J usage is TRBJ1-1; TRBD1 matches at 7 bases. Trimming removed 6 bases from V and 0 bases from J; junction bases left unmatched: 1. The CDR3 spans 13 residues. The germline V gene encodes CDR1 ENHRY and CDR2 SYGVKD. In DNA form, the CDR3 reads TGTGCCATCAGAGACAGGGTGAACACTGAAGCTTTCTTT. Encoded protein: CAIRDRVNTEAFF.

This clone turned up a few times. The J gene is TRBJ2-3, the V gene TRBV21-1; the D segment call TRBD2 is taken from the table without a DNA check. TRBV21-1 is reported as a pseudogene. This CDR3 has 15 amino acids. This CDR3 reads CASSVSGRITDTQYF. CDR3 DNA: TGTGCCAGCAGCGTCAGCGGGAGGATCACAGATACGCAGTATTTT.

The chain uses TRBV7-9 and TRBJ1-2; perhaps TRBD1 as D (5 bases). Germline-derived CDR1 and CDR2 are SEHNR and FQNEAQ (reference sequence). The CDR3 is 16 amino acids. The germline V and J ends were trimmed by 7 bases and 8 bases, with 26 bases remaining between them. The CDR3 is CASTPRSSGGGYGYTF. In nucleotides, the CDR3 is TGTGCCAGCACCCCTCGATCATCCGGGGGGGGGTACGGCTACACCTTC.

The table lists this clone with a count of one. The CDR3: CASSSSLFYNEQFF. CDR3 coding DNA: TGCGCCAGCAGCTCTAGCCTATTTTACAATGAGCAGTTCTTC. The chain employs TRBV5-1 and TRBJ2-1; TRBD2 is a possible D gene (5 bases). The CDR3 spans 14 residues. V was shortened by 3 bases and J by 4 bases, with 11 bases between the two germline ends. Looked up from germline, CDR1 is SGHRS and CDR2 is YFSETQ.

V usage is TRBV7-3 and J usage is TRBJ2-1; D is uncertain. This CDR3 comprises 14 residues. Germline loops: CDR1 SGHTA, CDR2 FQGTGA. V was clipped by 5 bases and J by 4 bases, with 12 bases between them. CDR3 loop: CASSPEVSYNEQFF. The CDR3 DNA is TGTGCCAGCAGCCCCGAGGTCAGTTACAATGAGCAGTTCTTC.

The genes are TRBV6-6 and TRBJ1-5; unclear D gene. The CDR3 is 14 residues long. Germline V lookup: CDR1 MNHNY, CDR2 SVGAGI (reference sequence). Trimming cost V 5 bases and J 3 bases, with 11 bases left between them. The DNA of the CDR3 is TGTGCCAGCAGTCACCACGAGTACAATCAGCCCCAGCATTTT. Its protein is CASSHHEYNQPQHF.

This sequence joins TRBV7-3 and TRBJ2-1; 9 bases line up with TRBD2. V lost 4 bases, J lost 3 bases, and 4 bases stayed unmatched. CDR1 SGHTA and CDR2 FQGTGA come from the germline V gene. The length of the CDR3 is 15 residues. The CDR3 DNA follows: TGTGCCAGCAGCTCCAAGCGGGGGGACTACAATGAGCAGTTCTTC. It yields the protein CASSSKRGDYNEQFF.

Within the sample, this clone is medium-sized. The chain links TRBV28 to TRBJ2-2; 8 bases fit TRBD2. Trimming took 6 bases from V and 1 from J; bases not matched to a gene: 4. Germline V lookup: CDR1 MDHEN, CDR2 SYDVKM. The CDR3 is 15 residues long. CDR3 in amino acids: CASRPTSGNTGELFF. The CDR3 nucleotides are TGTGCCAGCAGACCCACTAGCGGGAACACCGGGGAGCTGTTTTTT.

The chain couples TRBV30 to TRBJ2-1; 9 nucleotides agree with TRBD2. The trim removed 3 bases at V and 6 bases at J, leaving 9 bases unmatched. The CDR3 sequence is 15 residues long. CDR1 and CDR2 (germline): GTSNPN, SVGIG (reference sequence). CDR3 loop: CAWSFLAGIPNEQFF. The CDR3, as DNA: TGTGCCTGGAGCTTTCTAGCGGGAATCCCCAATGAGCAGTTCTTC. Full variable domain (rest looked up from reference TRBV30 and TRBJ2-1): SQTIHQWPATLVQPVGSPLSLECTVEGTSNPNLYWYRQAAGRGLQLLFYSVGIGQISSEVPQNLSASRPQDRQFILSSKKLLLSDSGFYLCAWSFLAGIPNEQFFGPGTRLTVL.

The table lists this clone with a count of one. The V call is TRBV2, the J call TRBJ2-2, with D perhaps TRBD2 (5 bases). This CDR3 spans 12 amino acids. CDR1 and CDR2 (germline): SNHLY, FYNNEI. V lost 4 bases to trimming and J lost 9 bases, with 9 bases between them. CDR3 DNA sequence: TGTGCCAGCAGTGTAAGCGGTAGGGAGCTGTTTTTT. Its protein is CASSVSGRELFF.

The chain has TRBV6-1 and TRBJ2-7; D gene uncertain. The CDR3 is 13 amino acids. V was clipped by 4 bases and J by 4 bases, with 11 bases between them. Germline V gene data show CDR1 as MNHNS and CDR2 as SASEGT. CDR3 nucleotides: TGTGCCAGCAGTGGAATAAGGAGTTACGAGCAGTACGTC. This sequence encodes CASSGIRSYEQYV.

For the CDR3, the DNA is TGCGCCAGCAGCTACGGACTAGCGGGAGTTGGGCAGTTCTTC. Residues: CASSYGLAGVGQFF. The chain links TRBV5-1 to TRBJ2-1; TRBD2 matches at 13 bases. The CDR3 has 14 residues. V gave up 3 bases and J gave up 12 bases; unmatched junction bases: 6. Germline V gene lookup returns CDR1 SGHRS and CDR2 YFSETQ.

The chain is built from TRBV7-6 and TRBJ2-2; 9 bases align to TRBD2. V trimming: 5 bases; J trimming: 7 bases; junction bases outside the gene matches: 5. Germline loops: CDR1 SGHVS, CDR2 FNYEAQ. This CDR3 region has 14 residues. This CDR3 reads CASSRGGAVGELFF. Written as DNA, the CDR3 is TGTGCCAGCAGCCGCGGGGGGGCAGTCGGGGAGCTGTTTTTT. The variable domain in full, with the rest retrieved from reference TRBV7-6 and TRBJ2-2, is GAGVSQSPRYKVTKRGQDVALRCDPISGHVSLYWYRQALGQGPEFLTYFNYEAQQDKSGLPNDRFSAERPEGSISTLTIQRTEQRDSAMYRCASSRGGAVGELFFGEGSRLTVL.

The gene calls are TRBV7-2 and TRBJ2-5; 7 bases agree with TRBD1. The V gene end was trimmed by 5 bases and the J gene end by 4 bases; junction bases not matched to a gene: 4. CDR1 and CDR2 (germline): SGHTA, FQGNSA. The CDR3 loop spans 13 amino acids. The CDR3 nucleotides are TGTGCCAGCAGCCCTAGGACAGGAGAGACCCAGTACTTC. The encoded protein is CASSPRTGETQYF.

V is TRBV4-1 and J is TRBJ2-1; 14 nucleotides align to TRBD2. V lost 4 bases to trimming and J lost 9 bases; unmatched junction nucleotides: 5. Germline CDR1 and CDR2: MGHRA and YSYEKL. The CDR3 has 15 residues. The CDR3 DNA is TGCGCCAGCAGCCGGGGACTAGCGGGAGATAGTGAGCAGTTCTTC. Protein sequence: CASSRGLAGDSEQFF.

The chain has TRBV4-1 and TRBJ2-2; no reliable D call. The CDR3 has 20 amino acids. Germline-derived CDR1 and CDR2 are MGHRA and YSYEKL. Trimming cost V 1 base and J 0 bases, with 21 bases left between them. CDR3 protein: CASSQVRPIVSGPNTGELFF. CDR3 in DNA: TGCGCCAGCAGCCAAGTTCGTCCAATTGTATCGGGTCCGAACACCGGGGAGCTGTTTTTT.

V and J are TRBV7-2 and TRBJ2-5; D remains unclear. This CDR3 comprises 13 residues. The germline V gene has CDR1 SGHTA and CDR2 FQGNSA. Deletions cut 5 bases from V and 2 bases from J, with 9 bases between. The CDR3 nucleotides are TGTGCCAGCAGCGGCTCCCCTCAAGAGACCCAGTACTTC. Protein product: CASSGSPQETQYF. Based on the CDR3 plus reference TRBV7-2 and TRBJ2-5, the full variable domain is GAGVSQSPSNKVTEKGKDVELRCDPISGHTALYWYRQSLGQGLEFLIYFQGNSAPDKSGLPSDRFSAERTGGSVSTLTIQRTQQEDSAVYLCASSGSPQETQYFGPGTRLLVL.